The source of this T cell receptor beta chain is a study of T cell repertoires in cytomegalovirus infection. The overall study: Public TCR beta signatures indicated both CMV infection and matching HLA type.

The CDR3 length is 16 residues. The J segment lost 7 bases and the V segment lost 4 bases, leaving 11 bases of the junction unmatched. From germline, CDR1 is SGHAT and CDR2 FQNNGV. TCRdb reprocessed the reads with MiXCR, giving one entry per CDR3 protein. In the table there are roughly 730,000 distinct CDR3 sequences, roughly 36% of which are singletons. This clonotype has more than one count but fewer than ten. The antigen is unknown. The chain links TRBV11-2 to TRBJ2-1; 9 bases fit TRBD2. The sequence derives from a human donor in good health (CMV status not recorded). Some clones in this sample may be carry-over from other donors' samples. The sample in question was cultured PBMCs, obtained from culture after CMV antigen stimulation. CDR3 amino acids: CASSSALGTSRNEQFF. In nucleotides, the CDR3 is TGTGCCAGCAGCTCAGCGCTCGGGACTAGCAGGAATGAGCAGTTCTTC.